In its sample, the clone carrying this T cell receptor (beta chain) was seen many times. Its antigen is not known. MiXCR, run by TCRdb on the 5' RACE reads, gives a single entry per CDR3 protein. The repertoire holds 200,000 to 250,000 distinct CDR3 sequences, with more than 9% as singletons. Germline CDR1 MDHEN, CDR2 SYDVKM. V dropped 2 bases and J dropped 8; count of bases not matched to a gene: 5. This CDR3 has 15 amino acids. This specimen belongs to a study of CD8 T cells in ankylosing spondylitis. Whole-study results and caveats: Earlier literature documents some of the motif variants in reactive arthritis synovial fluid and blood.

Sequencing was done on a sample of blood, either unsorted or a sorted T cell fraction (not recorded which). The TCR comes from a male donor with ankylosing spondylitis or in good health (not recorded which). The rearrangement joins TRBV28 to TRBJ2-2, with 10 nucleotides matching TRBD1. The CDR3 DNA follows: TGTGCCAGCAGTTTACGGACAGGGGGATTTGGGGAGCTGTTTTTT. Translated: CASSLRTGGFGELFF.